The rows below give T cell receptor beta chains drawn from one sample of a study of blood T cell repertoires in COVID-19. Sequencing was performed with immunoSEQ multiplex PCR; in TCRdb, only in-frame clones are kept and a portion is missing. This repertoire shows about 220,000 clones, about 85% found once; its top ten account for roughly 10%. The sequenced sample consisted of peripheral blood. These receptors all come from a woman between 45 and 65 years old with COVID-19, enrolled during active disease. Each CDR3 is given with its conserved first and last residue. Fields, in order: CDR3 protein, J gene, V gene, D gene, clone size. The D gene is left open where the match is weak. Only part of the rows carry a size: once, few, many, or a class if the clone is expanded.

CASSSNPRYMYEQYF,TRBJ2-7,TRBV5-6,NA,few
CASSYDRAYGYTF,TRBJ1-2,TRBV6-5,NA,NA
CACDRGSGGELFF,TRBJ2-2,TRBV30,TRBD1,NA
CASSRDNYGYTF,TRBJ1-2,TRBV12-3/TRBV12-4,NA,NA
CASTPLAGSGNTIYF,TRBJ1-3,TRBV19,NA,NA
CATSRDRKGQGSPNQPQHF,TRBJ1-5,TRBV15,NA,NA
CASSRTDYNSPLHF,TRBJ1-6,TRBV28,NA,NA
CASSLRTANTGELFF,TRBJ2-2,TRBV5-6,NA,few
CASSAWSGSYTGELFF,TRBJ2-2,TRBV13,NA,NA
CASSPILAGLQADTQYF,TRBJ2-3,TRBV7-2,TRBD2,NA
CASGPGGVGTEAFF,TRBJ1-1,TRBV12-5,TRBD1,NA
CASSVQGPNYGYTF,TRBJ1-2,TRBV19,NA,NA
CASSMEGGITGELFF,TRBJ2-2,TRBV19,NA,NA
CASSEWDRGNEKLFF,TRBJ1-4,TRBV25-1,TRBD1,NA
CASSEQGQHQPQHF,TRBJ1-5,TRBV2,NA,NA
CASSSAGVSYNEQFF,TRBJ2-1,TRBV11-3,TRBD2,NA
CASSSQPGQGNQPQHF,TRBJ1-5,TRBV19,TRBD1,few
CASFPARVKHRANTEAFF,TRBJ1-1,TRBV18,NA,NA
CATSRDRSNNEQFF,TRBJ2-1,TRBV15,NA,NA
CASSLDRVDTQYF,TRBJ2-3,TRBV5-4,TRBD1,NA
CASSQDRGGGTEAFF,TRBJ1-1,TRBV4-1,NA,NA
CASTSGGNEQFF,TRBJ2-1,TRBV27,NA,NA
CASSPTGEEETQYF,TRBJ2-5,TRBV18,TRBD1,NA
CASSSGLATDTQYF,TRBJ2-3,TRBV27,TRBD2,NA
CASSEFGQWTEAFF,TRBJ1-1,TRBV25-1,NA,NA
CASSPGGNTEAFF,TRBJ1-1,TRBV18,NA,NA
CASSSGLPDTGELFF,TRBJ2-2,TRBV28,NA,once
CASSTHRGRGEKLFF,TRBJ1-4,TRBV19,TRBD1,NA
CASSLDPTMGTQYF,TRBJ2-5,TRBV11-2,NA,NA
CASSQGGHFNEKLFF,TRBJ1-4,TRBV3-1/TRBV3-2,NA,NA
CASSLHRAGISADYGYTF,TRBJ1-2,TRBV28,NA,NA
CASSPGGVFNYGYTF,TRBJ1-2,TRBV5-5,NA,few
CASSLSPSGELFF,TRBJ2-2,TRBV12-3/TRBV12-4,NA,NA
CASTITSGPGYEQYF,TRBJ2-7,TRBV5-1,NA,few
CASSPIKGTGVHEQYF,TRBJ2-7,TRBV18,TRBD1,NA
CASSWGGGTEAFF,TRBJ1-1,TRBV12-3/TRBV12-4,NA,NA
CASSLGNRGSETQYF,TRBJ2-5,TRBV27,TRBD1,NA
CASWDRGFGQPQHF,TRBJ1-5,TRBV19,TRBD1,NA
CASSSRLSSGGFDEQYF,TRBJ2-7,TRBV3-1/TRBV3-2,TRBD2,NA
CASSVGNGGNNQPQHF,TRBJ1-5,TRBV9,NA,NA
CASSPWGGRNRDEQFF,TRBJ2-1,TRBV5-8,NA,NA
CALGRGFNEKLFF,TRBJ1-4,TRBV10-3,NA,NA
CASSPRRGGLNEKLFF,TRBJ1-4,TRBV3-1/TRBV3-2,NA,NA
CASSQVNRSYGYTF,TRBJ1-2,TRBV3-1/TRBV3-2,NA,NA
CASSLEVPDSGNTIYF,TRBJ1-3,TRBV4-1,NA,few
CASSLVTGNEKLFF,TRBJ1-4,TRBV28,TRBD1,NA
CASSSGLATYEQYF,TRBJ2-7,TRBV11-3,TRBD2,NA
CASTPGTGFASLEGYTF,TRBJ1-2,TRBV28,NA,NA
CASSFKATSGVNTGELFF,TRBJ2-2,TRBV7-6,TRBD2,NA
CASSGPGTSGGRTDTQYF,TRBJ2-3,TRBV2,TRBD2,NA
CASSPEDRGDEQFF,TRBJ2-1,TRBV13,TRBD1,NA
CASSLGGGADEQFF,TRBJ2-1,TRBV11-2,TRBD2,NA
CATSDPPNYGYTF,TRBJ1-2,TRBV24-1,NA,NA